The entry below describes one T cell receptor beta chain. These data belong to a study of blood T cell repertoires in COVID-19. Study background: Both acute and convalescent COVID-19 samples were obtained from the United States, Italy and Spain. The analysed material was cDNA or gDNA that came from T cells, B-cell-depleted T cells, or PBMCs.

While infection was still active, Seattle patients were enrolled and then followed longitudinally. Trimming removed 1 base from V and 11 bases from J, with 15 bases in between. This CDR3 region has 13 residues. Looked up from germline, CDR1 is SGDLS and CDR2 is YYNGEE. In the original analysis: By means of reference gene primer amplification, nucleated cell counts were estimated. TCRdb's table, derived via immunoSEQ multiplex PCR, lists solely in-frame clones and lacks some. V and J calls and clone size are those listed in that table; D and trimming were worked out from the DNA. This table has approximately 120,000 clones, 80% to 95% appearing once.

The TCR was taken from a man aged 50 or older with COVID-19, enrolled during active disease. This chain uses TRBV9 with TRBJ1-1; no definite D call. Sequences were obtained from peripheral blood. CDR3 loop: CASSVFLEGEAFF. CDR3 sequence (DNA): TGTGCCAGCAGCGTATTTCTAGAAGGCGAGGCTTTCTTT.